These 9 T cell receptor beta chains came from one sample sequenced in a study of blood T cell repertoires in COVID-19. TCRdb's table, derived via immunoSEQ multiplex PCR, lists solely in-frame clones and lacks some. The repertoire holds about 20,000 clones, with 85% to 90% as singletons. Sequenced sample: peripheral blood. These receptors were obtained from a man in his fifties with active COVID-19.

CDR3 nucleotide sequence: TGTGCCAGCAGCTTAGCGGGTTTTAGGGGCCCGAGGACAGATACGCAGTATTTT. Amino acids: CASSLAGFRGPRTDTQYF. The chain is built from TRBV7-9 and TRBJ2-3, with TRBD1 as a possible D gene (5 bases). The CDR3 runs 18 residues. With 0 bases removed from V and 3 bases from J, the gap between germline ends came to 19 bases. Germline CDR1 reads SEHNR; CDR2 reads FQNEAQ (reference sequence).

CDR3 residues: CASSQNIAGVTDTQYF. In DNA form, the CDR3 reads TGTGCCAGCAGCCAAAACATAGCGGGGGTCACAGATACGCAGTATTTT. The J gene is TRBJ2-3, the V gene TRBV4-2; TRBD2 agrees at 9 bases. Germline assignment: CDR1 LGHNA and CDR2 YNFKEQ. The CDR3 has 16 residues. The V gene end was trimmed by 2 bases and the J gene end by 2 bases; junction bases not matched to a gene: 5.

The chain recombines TRBV10-1 with TRBJ1-5, with D uncertain. V was pared by 7 bases and J by 1 base, with 20 bases between. Germline loops: CDR1 WNHNN, CDR2 SYGVQD (reference sequence). The CDR3 is made up of 17 amino acids. The CDR3 nucleotides read TGCGCCAGCACCCCCCTCCCCACGGGAGGAAGCAATCAGCCCCAGCATTTT. This translates into CASTPLPTGGSNQPQHF.

V and J are TRBV7-6 and TRBJ2-7; TRBD2 might be the D (7 bases). Germline assignment: CDR1 SGHVS and CDR2 FNYEAQ. The CDR3 is 16 amino acids. Trimming took off 5 bases at V and 0 bases at J, with 17 bases between the two ends. In DNA form, the CDR3 reads TGTGCCAGCAGCCCAGAGGGGGGGGGTAGCTCCTACGAGCAGTACTTC. Its protein product is CASSPEGGGSSYEQYF.

In nucleotides, the CDR3 is TGTGCCACCAGTGATTTTCGGGGCAATGAGCAGTTCTTC. Translation: CATSDFRGNEQFF. The chain is built from TRBV24-1 and TRBJ2-1; maybe TRBD2 (5 bases). Germline-derived CDR1 and CDR2 are KGHDR and SFDVKD. The CDR3 spans 13 residues. V lost 1 base and J 6 bases, leaving 6 bases between the germline ends.

J is TRBJ1-2 and V is TRBV20-1; the D is unclear. V was shortened by 3 bases and J by 5 bases, with 13 bases between the two germline ends. Per the germline V gene, CDR1 is DFQATT and CDR2 is SNEGSKA (reference sequence). This CDR3 spans 13 amino acids. For the CDR3, the DNA is TGCAGTGCTAGTAAGGAGCCAGCTTATGGCTACACCTTC. This codes for CSASKEPAYGYTF.

The rearrangement uses TRBV27 and TRBJ1-6; 7 nucleotides match TRBD1. CDR1 MNHEY and CDR2 SMNVEV come from the germline V gene (reference sequence). The CDR3 is 16 residues long. Trimming removed 3 bases from V and 7 bases from J; junction bases left unmatched: 9. The CDR3 reads CASSFYRGGLNSPLHF. Written as DNA, the CDR3 is TGTGCCAGCAGTTTCTACAGGGGAGGCTTGAATTCACCCCTCCACTTT.

The sample holds one count of this clone. The chain is built from TRBV4-2 and TRBJ1-6; possibly TRBD1 for D (6 bases). This CDR3 is 18 amino acids long. Germline values: CDR1 LGHNA, CDR2 YNFKEQ. The V and J ends lost 2 bases and 8 bases respectively, with 22 bases between them. The CDR3 sequence is CASSQSLGALLVDSPLHF. Written as DNA, the CDR3 is TGTGCCAGCAGCCAAAGTTTGGGGGCCCTACTCGTAGATTCACCCCTCCACTTT.

V usage is TRBV7-9 and J usage is TRBJ2-3; tentatively, D is TRBD2 (6 bases). The CDR3 is made up of 12 amino acids. CDR1 is SEHNR and CDR2 is FQNEAQ in the germline V gene (reference sequence). Trimming stripped 5 bases from V and 10 bases from J, with 13 bases between. The CDR3 protein is CASSPGDVAQYF. The DNA for the CDR3 is TGTGCCAGCAGCCCGGGGGACGTGGCGCAGTATTTT.